This T cell receptor beta chain was found in a study of OX40 agonist ivuxolimab in advanced cancers. Findings and limits, study-wide: The 0.1-3.0 mg/kg partial responders had among the lowest clonal expansion. With doses of 0.1 to 3.0 mg/kg, CD4+ and CD8+ blood T cells had undergone clonal expansion by week 6.

This CDR3 spans 14 amino acids. CDR1 MNHNY and CDR2 SVGAGI come from the germline V gene (reference sequence). V was pared by 4 bases and J by 6 bases, with 13 bases between. Some clones are missing from TCRdb's copy, which holds only in-frame ones; the method was immunoSEQ multiplex PCR. The sample contains fewer than 50,000 clones, 88% of which appear only once. Remarks on this clone: Antigen: not known.

The receptor's source is an adult with an advanced solid tumor such as melanoma, head and neck, liver or kidney cancer. The chain joins TRBV6-6 to TRBJ2-1; D may correspond to TRBD1 or TRBD2 (7 bases each). Sample: CD4+ or CD8+ T cells sorted from blood, taken in a trial of the OX40 agonist ivuxolimab. Here the CDR3 reads CASSSGGAANEQFF. The CDR3 DNA sequence: TGTGCCAGCAGTTCAGGGGGGGCTGCCAATGAGCAGTTCTTC.